The T cell receptor beta chain under discussion was sequenced for a study of blood T cell repertoires in COVID-19. Study-wide context: The United States, Italy and Spain provided the acute and convalescent COVID-19 samples. Sources were T cells, B-cell-depleted T cells, or PBMCs; the material itself was cDNA or gDNA.

In this sample, this clone turned up once. The authors' processing: By means of reference gene primer amplification, nucleated cell counts were estimated. Some clones are missing from TCRdb's copy, which holds only in-frame ones; the method was immunoSEQ multiplex PCR. The V and J calls and clone size are taken from that table; D and trimming were inferred from the DNA. The sample has around 180,000 clones, about 85% seen once; the top ten hold around 9.5%. The CDR3 has 15 amino acids. V was trimmed by 0 bases and J by 3 bases, leaving 9 bases between them. Germline-derived CDR1 and CDR2 are GTSNPN and SVGIG (reference sequence).

The sequenced sample was peripheral blood. The TCR originated in an elderly woman with acute or convalescent COVID-19. This chain joins TRBV30 and TRBJ2-6; D is ambiguous. The CDR3 bases are TGTGCCTGGAGTGTAGGTCCGGGTGGGGCCAACGTCCTGACTTTC. It is translated as CAWSVGPGGANVLTF.